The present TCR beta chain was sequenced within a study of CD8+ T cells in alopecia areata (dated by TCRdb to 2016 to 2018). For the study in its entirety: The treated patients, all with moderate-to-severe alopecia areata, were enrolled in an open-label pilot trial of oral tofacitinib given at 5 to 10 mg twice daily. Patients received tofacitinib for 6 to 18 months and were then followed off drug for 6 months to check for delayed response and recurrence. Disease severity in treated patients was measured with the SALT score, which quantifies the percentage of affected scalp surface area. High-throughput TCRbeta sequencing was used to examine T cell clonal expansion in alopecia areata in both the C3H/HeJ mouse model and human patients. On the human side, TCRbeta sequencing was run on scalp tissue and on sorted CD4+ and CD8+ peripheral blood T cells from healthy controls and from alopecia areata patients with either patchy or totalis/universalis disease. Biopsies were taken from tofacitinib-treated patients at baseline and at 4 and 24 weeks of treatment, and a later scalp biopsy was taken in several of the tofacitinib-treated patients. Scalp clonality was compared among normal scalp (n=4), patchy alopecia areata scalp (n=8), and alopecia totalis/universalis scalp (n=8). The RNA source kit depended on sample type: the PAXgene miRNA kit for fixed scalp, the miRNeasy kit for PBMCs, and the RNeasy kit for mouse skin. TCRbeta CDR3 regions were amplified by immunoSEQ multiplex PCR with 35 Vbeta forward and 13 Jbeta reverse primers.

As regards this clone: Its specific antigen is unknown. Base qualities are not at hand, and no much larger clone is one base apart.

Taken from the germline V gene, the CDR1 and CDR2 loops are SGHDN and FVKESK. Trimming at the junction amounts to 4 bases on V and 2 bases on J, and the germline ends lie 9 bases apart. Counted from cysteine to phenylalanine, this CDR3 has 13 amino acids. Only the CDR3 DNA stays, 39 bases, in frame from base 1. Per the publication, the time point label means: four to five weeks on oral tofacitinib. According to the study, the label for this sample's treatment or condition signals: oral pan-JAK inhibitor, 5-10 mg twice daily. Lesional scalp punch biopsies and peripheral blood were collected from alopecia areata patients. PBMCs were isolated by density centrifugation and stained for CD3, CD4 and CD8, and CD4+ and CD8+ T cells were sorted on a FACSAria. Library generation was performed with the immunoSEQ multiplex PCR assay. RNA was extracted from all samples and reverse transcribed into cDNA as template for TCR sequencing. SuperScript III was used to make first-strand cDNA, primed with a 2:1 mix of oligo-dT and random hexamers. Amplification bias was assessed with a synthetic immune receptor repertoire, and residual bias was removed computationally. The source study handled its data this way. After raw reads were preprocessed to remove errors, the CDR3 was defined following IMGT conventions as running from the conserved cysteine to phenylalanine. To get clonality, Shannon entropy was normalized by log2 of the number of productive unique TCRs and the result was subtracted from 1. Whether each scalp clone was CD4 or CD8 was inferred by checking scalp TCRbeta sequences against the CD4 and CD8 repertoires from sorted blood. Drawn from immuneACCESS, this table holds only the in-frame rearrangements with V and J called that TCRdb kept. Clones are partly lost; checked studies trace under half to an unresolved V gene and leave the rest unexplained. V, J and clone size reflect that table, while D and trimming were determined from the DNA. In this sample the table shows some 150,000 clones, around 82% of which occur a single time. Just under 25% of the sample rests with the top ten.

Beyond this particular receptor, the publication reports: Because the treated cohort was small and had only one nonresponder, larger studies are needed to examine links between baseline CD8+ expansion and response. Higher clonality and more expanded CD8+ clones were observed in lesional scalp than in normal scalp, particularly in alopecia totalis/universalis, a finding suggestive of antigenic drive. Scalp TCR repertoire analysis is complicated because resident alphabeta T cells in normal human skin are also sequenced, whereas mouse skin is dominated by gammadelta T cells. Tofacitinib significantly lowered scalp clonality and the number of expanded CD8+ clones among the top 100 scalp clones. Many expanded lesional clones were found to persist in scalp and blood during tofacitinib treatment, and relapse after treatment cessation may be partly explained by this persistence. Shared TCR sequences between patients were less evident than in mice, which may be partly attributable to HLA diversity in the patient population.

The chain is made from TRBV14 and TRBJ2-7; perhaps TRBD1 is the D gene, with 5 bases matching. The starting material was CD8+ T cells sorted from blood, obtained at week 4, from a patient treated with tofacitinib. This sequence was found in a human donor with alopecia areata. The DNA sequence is TGTGCCAGCAGCCTCGGCAGGGCCTACGAGCAGTACTTC. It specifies CASSLGRAYEQYF.